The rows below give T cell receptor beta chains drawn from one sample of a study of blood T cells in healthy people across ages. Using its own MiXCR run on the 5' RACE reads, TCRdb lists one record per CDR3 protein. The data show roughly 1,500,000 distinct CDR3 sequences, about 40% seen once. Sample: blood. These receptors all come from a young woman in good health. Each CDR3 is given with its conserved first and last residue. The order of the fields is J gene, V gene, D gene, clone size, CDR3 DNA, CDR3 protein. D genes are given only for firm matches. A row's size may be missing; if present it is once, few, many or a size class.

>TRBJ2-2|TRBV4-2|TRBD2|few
TGTGCCAGCAGCCATTCTTCCACACCGGGACTAGCGGGAGGGCCTACCAACACCGGGGAGCTGTTTTTT
CASSHSSTPGLAGGPTNTGELFF
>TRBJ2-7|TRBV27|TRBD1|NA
TGTGCCAGCAGTTCACACGACAGGGGTCCTTCCTACGAGCAGTACTTC
CASSSHDRGPSYEQYF
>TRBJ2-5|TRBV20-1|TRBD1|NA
TGCAGTGCTGATGGGACAGGGGGGGGAGAGACCCAGTACTTC
CSADGTGGGETQYF
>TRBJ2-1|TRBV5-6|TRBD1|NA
TGTGCCAGCAGCCGACTCGACAGGGAAAATGAGCAGTTCTTC
CASSRLDRENEQFF
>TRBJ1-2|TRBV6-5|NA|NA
TGTGCCAGCAGTTACTCTAGGGGTTTAGGGTATGGCTACACCTTC
CASSYSRGLGYGYTF
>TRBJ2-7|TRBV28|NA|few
TGTGCCAGCAGTTTAGGGAGGACAGACTTCTACGAGCAGTACTTC
CASSLGRTDFYEQYF
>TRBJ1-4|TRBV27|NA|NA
TGTGCCAGCAGTGACAGACCCAATGAAAAACTGTTTTTT
CASSDRPNEKLFF
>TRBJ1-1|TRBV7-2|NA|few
TGTGCCAGCAGCTTATGGTCCAGGAACACTGAAGCTTTCTTT
CASSLWSRNTEAFF
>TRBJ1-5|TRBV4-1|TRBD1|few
TGCGCCAGCAGCCAAAGAACAGGGGCTAATCAGCCCCAGCATTTT
CASSQRTGANQPQHF
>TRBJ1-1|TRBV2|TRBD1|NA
TGTGCCAGCAGTCGTAGAGACAGGGTTGGGGCTGAAGCTTTCTTT
CASSRRDRVGAEAFF
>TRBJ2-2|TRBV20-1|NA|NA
TGCAGTGCTAGAGGCCCCCGGGCAGGGAGAAACACCGGGGAGCTGTTTTTT
CSARGPRAGRNTGELFF
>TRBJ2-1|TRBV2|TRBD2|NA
TGTGCCAGCAGACCGACTAGCGGGCCCTACAATGAGCAGTTCTTC
CASRPTSGPYNEQFF
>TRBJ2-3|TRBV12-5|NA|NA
TGTGCTAGTGGTCTCGGTACACCAGGGGATACGCAGTATTTT
CASGLGTPGDTQYF
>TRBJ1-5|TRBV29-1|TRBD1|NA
TGCAGCGCGACAGGGATAGGCAATCAGCCCCAGCATTTT
CSATGIGNQPQHF
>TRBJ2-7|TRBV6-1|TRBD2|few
TGTGCCAGCAGAAGCGGGACTAGCCCCTATCAGAGCTACGAGCAGTACTTC
CASRSGTSPYQSYEQYF
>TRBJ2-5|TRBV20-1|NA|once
TGCAGTGCTAGAGATCTGGCGAGCGGCGGCCAAGAGACCCAGTACTTC
CSARDLASGGQETQYF
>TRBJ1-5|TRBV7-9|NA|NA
TGTGCCAGCAGCCCGACGGACTCCAGCAATCAGCCCCAGCATTTT
CASSPTDSSNQPQHF
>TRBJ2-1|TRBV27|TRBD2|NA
TGTGCCAGCACATCTAGCGGTACCGGGGGGAATGAGCAGTTCTTC
CASTSSGTGGNEQFF
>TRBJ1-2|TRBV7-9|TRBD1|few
TGTGCCAGCAGCCTTGGCAGGGGGGGGCGCGGCGAGGACTATGGCTACACCTTC
CASSLGRGGRGEDYGYTF
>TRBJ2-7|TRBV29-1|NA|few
TGCAGCGTTGAAGGAAACCGGGATGGGGGCGAGCAGTACTTC
CSVEGNRDGGEQYF
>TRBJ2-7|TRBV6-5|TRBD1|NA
TGTGCCAGCAGTTACTCGTCCGGGACAGCCTACGAGCAGTACTTC
CASSYSSGTAYEQYF
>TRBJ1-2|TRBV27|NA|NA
TGTGCCAGCAGATTGGACAGATCTAACTATGGCTACACCTTC
CASRLDRSNYGYTF
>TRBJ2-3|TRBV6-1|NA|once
TGTGCCAGCAGGGATGGGGCATTTCGCGATACGCAGTATTTT
CASRDGAFRDTQYF
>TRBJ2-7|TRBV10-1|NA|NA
TGCGCCACCGCGCACAGGGAATGGGACGAGCAGTACTTC
CATAHREWDEQYF
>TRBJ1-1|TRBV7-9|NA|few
TGTGCCAGCAGCCCCTCGGGGAGGGAAGCTTTCTTT
CASSPSGREAFF
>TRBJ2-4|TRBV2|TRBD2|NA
TGTGCCAGCAGTGGGGGCGGGGGAGCCAAAAACATTCAGTACTTC
CASSGGGGAKNIQYF
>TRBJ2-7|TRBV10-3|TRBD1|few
TGTGCCATCAGTGAGTCGAGGGACAGCCCCTACGAGCAGTACTTC
CAISESRDSPYEQYF
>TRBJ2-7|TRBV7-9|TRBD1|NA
TGTGCCAGCAGCGGAACCGGGACAGGGAAGGCCTACGAGCAGTACTTC
CASSGTGTGKAYEQYF
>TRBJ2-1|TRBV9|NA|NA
TGTGCCAGCAGCGCGCGCATAGGATACAATGAGCAGTTCTTC
CASSARIGYNEQFF
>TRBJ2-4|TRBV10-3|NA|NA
TGTGCCACGTCGGAGGGGTCCAAAAACATTCAGTACTTC
CATSEGSKNIQYF
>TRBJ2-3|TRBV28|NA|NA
TGTGCCAGCACCACCTTGGGAGATACGCAGTATTTT
CASTTLGDTQYF
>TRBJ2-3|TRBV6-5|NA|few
TGTGCCAGCAGTTACGGGGAGCCGGGGTCGCAGTATTTT
CASSYGEPGSQYF
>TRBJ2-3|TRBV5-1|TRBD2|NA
TGCGCCAGCAGCTTGCCAGCCCTAGCGGGAGCTATAGATACGCAGTATTTT
CASSLPALAGAIDTQYF
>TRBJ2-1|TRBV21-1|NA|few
TGTGCCACCCCTTTCAATGAGCAGTTCTTC
CATPFNEQFF
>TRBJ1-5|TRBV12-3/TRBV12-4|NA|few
TGTGCTAGCAGCCCATCAGGGTTGAATCAGCCCCAGCATTTT
CASSPSGLNQPQHF
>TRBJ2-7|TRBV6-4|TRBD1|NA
TGTGCCAGCAGTGCCGACAGGGGAGTGGACGAGCAGTACTTC
CASSADRGVDEQYF
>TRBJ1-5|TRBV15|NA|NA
TGTGCCACCAGCAGAGTTGGGGGGCCTAAGGGGTCCCAGCATTTT
CATSRVGGPKGSQHF
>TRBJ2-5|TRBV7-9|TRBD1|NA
TGTGCCAGCAGCCAGGGGACAGCCACGGGGGAGACCCAGTACTTC
CASSQGTATGETQYF
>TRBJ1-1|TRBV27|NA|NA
TGTGCCAGCAGTGACCGGGGTAGAGTTGTGAACACTGAAGCTTTCTTT
CASSDRGRVVNTEAFF
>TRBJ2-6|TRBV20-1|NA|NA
TGCAGTGCTAATGGGTGGGCAGCCGACTCTGGGGCCAACGTCCTGACTTTC
CSANGWAADSGANVLTF
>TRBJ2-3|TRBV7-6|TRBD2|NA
TGTACCAGCAGCAAGACTAGCGGGATAACAGATACGCAGTATTTT
CTSSKTSGITDTQYF
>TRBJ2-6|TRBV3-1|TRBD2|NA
TGTGCCAGCACTCCTAAGACCGGGGGGTCTGGGGCCAACGTCCTGACTTTC
CASTPKTGGSGANVLTF
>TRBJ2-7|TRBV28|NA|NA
TGTGCCAGCAGTTCCTACAGGGTTACCGCCTACGAGCAGTACTTC
CASSSYRVTAYEQYF
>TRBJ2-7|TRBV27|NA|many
TGTGCCAGCAGTTTACAGGGACCCTCCTACGAGCAGTACTTC
CASSLQGPSYEQYF
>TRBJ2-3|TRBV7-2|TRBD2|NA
TGTGCCAGCAGCTTAGCGGACGGGCTAGCGGGAGTCACAGATACGCAGTATTTT
CASSLADGLAGVTDTQYF
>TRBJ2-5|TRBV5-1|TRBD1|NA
TGCGCCAGCAGCGGACGGACAGGGGGAGAGACCCAGTACTTC
CASSGRTGGETQYF
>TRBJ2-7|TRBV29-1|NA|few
TGCAGCGTTTCGGACATCGACGAGCAGTACTTC
CSVSDIDEQYF
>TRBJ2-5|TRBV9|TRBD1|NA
TGTGCCAGCAGTGACAAACAGGGGAGCGTAGAGACCCAGTACTTC
CASSDKQGSVETQYF
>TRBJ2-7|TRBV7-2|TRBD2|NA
TGTGCCAGCAGCTCGGTAGCGGGGAGCTCCTACAATGAACAGTACTTC
CASSSVAGSSYNEQYF